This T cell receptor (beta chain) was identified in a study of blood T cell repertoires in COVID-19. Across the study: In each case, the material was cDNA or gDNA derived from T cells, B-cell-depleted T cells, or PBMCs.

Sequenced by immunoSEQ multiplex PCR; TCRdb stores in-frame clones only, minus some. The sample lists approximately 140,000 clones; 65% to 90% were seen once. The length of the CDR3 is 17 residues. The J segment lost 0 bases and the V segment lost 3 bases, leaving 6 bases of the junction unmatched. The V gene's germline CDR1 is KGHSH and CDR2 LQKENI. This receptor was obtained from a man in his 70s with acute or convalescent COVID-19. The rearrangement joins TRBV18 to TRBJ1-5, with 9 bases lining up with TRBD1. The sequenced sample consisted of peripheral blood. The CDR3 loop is CASSPDKDRGSNQPQHF. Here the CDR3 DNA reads TGTGCCAGCTCACCCGATAAGGACAGGGGTAGCAATCAGCCCCAGCATTTT.